One sample yielded the 2 T cell receptor beta chains listed below, sequenced in a study of blood T cell repertoires in COVID-19. TCRdb's table, derived via immunoSEQ multiplex PCR, lists solely in-frame clones and lacks some. The profile covers 200,000 to 250,000 clones, with roughly four fifths appearing a single time and more than 4.5% taken by the ten largest. Source material: PBMCs or T cells enriched from blood (not recorded which). Receptor source: a woman aged 50 to 60 who had been exposed to COVID-19.

The CDR3 DNA is TGTGCCAGCAGCCACGGAGGAGGGCAGGGAAACACCATATATTTT. Its protein is CASSHGGGQGNTIYF. The chain uses TRBV9 and TRBJ1-3; D gene ambiguous. Looked up from germline, CDR1 is SGDLS and CDR2 is YYNGEE. CDR3 length: 15 amino acids. The V end was cut by 4 bases, the J end by 4 bases, with 15 bases between.

This chain connects TRBV7-9 to TRBJ1-4; maybe TRBD1 (5 bases). This CDR3 has 15 residues. Germline values: CDR1 SEHNR, CDR2 FQNEAQ (reference sequence). Trimming stripped 1 base from V and 4 bases from J, with 10 bases between. This chain's CDR3 is CASSLDTGHNEKLFF. In DNA form, the CDR3 reads TGTGCCAGCAGCTTAGATACAGGCCATAATGAAAAACTGTTTTTT.